Listed below are T cell receptor beta chains from one sample, sequenced in a study of blood T cells in healthy people across ages. TCRdb fed the 5' RACE reads into MiXCR, producing one record per CDR3 protein. The data hold approximately 400,000 distinct CDR3 sequences, with 50% to 60% observed a single time. The sequenced sample was blood. The receptors shown here come from a man aged 60-69 years in good health. CDR3s leave out the opening cysteine and the closing phenylalanine or tryptophan. Some rows mark clone size as missing; the rest say once, few, many or name a class of expanded clone.

13	TRBV11-2	TRBJ2-5	NA	ASSSADRGHETQY
15	TRBV14	TRBJ2-1	NA	ASSQLHGLVMPGEQF
9	TRBV20-1	TRBJ2-1	NA	RARVGSEQF
14	TRBV6-6	TRBJ2-1	few	ASSDSSGAFYNEQF
12	TRBV20-1	TRBJ2-1	NA	SAPGTASRNEQF
13	TRBV7-2	TRBJ2-3	NA	ASTQDSSGTDTQY
14	TRBV6-2/TRBV6-3	TRBJ2-1	NA	ASSDYRGRRYNEQF
14	TRBV9	TRBJ1-2	NA	ASSILQTAPNYGYT
13	TRBV6-2/TRBV6-3	NA	NA	ACSYSSSGSAIQY
13	TRBV9	TRBJ2-1	NA	ASSVGAGVRGEQF
10	TRBV29-1	TRBJ2-7	NA	SVSQGAHEQY
15	TRBV12-3/TRBV12-4	TRBJ2-7	once	ACSLWGRGVRTYEQY
13	TRBV20-1	TRBJ2-5	NA	SARGLAGLQETQY
11	TRBV7-2	TRBJ2-7	NA	ASSLEREGRKY
12	TRBV29-1	TRBJ2-7	many	SVGQGGGSYEQY
11	TRBV29-1	TRBJ1-5	NA	SVGQTSNQPQH
12	TRBV27	TRBJ2-5	NA	ASSEITSQETQY
11	TRBV20-1	TRBJ2-3	NA	SAEASGRDTQY
13	TRBV18	TRBJ2-5	NA	ASSPRRREGETQY
11	TRBV20-1	NA	NA	SARSARFLEQY
16	TRBV3-1	TRBJ2-1	NA	ASSQERGPQSSYNEQF
13	TRBV29-1	TRBJ2-5	few	SVKVMGGSGNEQY
11	TRBV15	TRBJ1-2	NA	ATTNTGGYGYT
13	TRBV27	TRBJ2-5	NA	ASRGWDREAETQY
12	TRBV30	TRBJ1-1	NA	AWSVGTANTEAF
11	TRBV6-2/TRBV6-3	TRBJ1-2	few	ASSSHEKGGYT
13	TRBV2	TRBJ2-4	few	ASSEAGAIKNIQY
12	TRBV18	TRBJ2-1	NA	ASSPRTRGDEQF
13	TRBV28	TRBJ2-7	NA	ASSSLGQGGYEQY
12	TRBV4-2	TRBJ2-2	few	ASALAGSTGELF
13	TRBV6-5	TRBJ2-5	NA	ASRIGGLGQETQY
14	TRBV4-3	NA	few	ASSQDWQGAYYEQY
11	TRBV5-4	TRBJ1-2	few	ASSRMTGTGYT
8	TRBV29-1	TRBJ2-7	NA	SVESDEQY
11	TRBV27	TRBJ2-7	few	ASSPNLVYEQY
9	TRBV29-1	TRBJ2-1	many	SVVFRDEQF
15	TRBV20-1	TRBJ2-6	NA	SATPGQGISGANVLT
8	TRBV27	TRBJ1-2	many	ASSLCGYT
12	TRBV3-1	TRBJ1-2	once	ASSQVQGGYGYT
13	TRBV11-2	TRBJ2-5	NA	ASSLFPVGGETQY
12	TRBV7-2	TRBJ1-1	NA	ASSARGTVTEAF
16	TRBV29-1	TRBJ1-3	NA	SVEDRHGTSTKGNTIY
12	TRBV18	TRBJ2-7	NA	ASSPREGSYEQY
12	TRBV5-1	TRBJ2-5	few	ASSLDIGGLLQY
13	TRBV11-2	TRBJ2-7	few	ASSYPAGQKSEQY
11	TRBV7-6	TRBJ1-5	NA	ASSLAENQPQH
12	TRBV7-2	TRBJ2-7	NA	ASSPMGGAAEQY
10	TRBV10-3	TRBJ1-1	NA	AIRDSNTEAF
12	TRBV5-1	TRBJ2-3	NA	ASSGRRPTDTQY
10	TRBV29-1	TRBJ2-5	NA	SVEGGQETQY
14	TRBV7-2	TRBJ2-3	few	ASRQGGGRARDTQY
14	TRBV7-2	TRBJ2-5	NA	VSSLAPDLRGETQY
13	TRBV2	NA	NA	ASSGEGQEGETQY
17	TRBV27	TRBJ2-7	NA	ASRERGLAGGGGPYEQY
13	TRBV6-4	TRBJ1-2	NA	ASSESRGINYGYT
14	TRBV6-6	TRBJ2-5	NA	ASSYSGGQGSREQY
14	TRBV7-2	TRBJ1-6	NA	ASSMHREGPNSPLH
13	TRBV15	TRBJ2-7	once	ATSRTSGSLYEQY
11	TRBV20-1	NA	NA	SATRAGADEQY
10	TRBV11-1	TRBJ2-5	NA	ACSRTDNEQY